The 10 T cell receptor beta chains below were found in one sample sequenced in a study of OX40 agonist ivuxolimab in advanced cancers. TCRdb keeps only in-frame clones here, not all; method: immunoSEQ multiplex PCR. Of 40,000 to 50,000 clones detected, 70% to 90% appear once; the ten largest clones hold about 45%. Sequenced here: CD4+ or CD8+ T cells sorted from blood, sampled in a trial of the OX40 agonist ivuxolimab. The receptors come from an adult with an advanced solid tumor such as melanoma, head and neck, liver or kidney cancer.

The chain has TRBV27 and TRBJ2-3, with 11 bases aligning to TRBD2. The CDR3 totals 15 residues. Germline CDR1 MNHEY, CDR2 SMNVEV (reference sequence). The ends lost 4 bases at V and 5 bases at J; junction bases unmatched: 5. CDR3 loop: CASSSSGGSGDTQYF. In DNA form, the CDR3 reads TGTGCCAGCAGTTCTAGCGGGGGGTCTGGAGATACGCAGTATTTT.

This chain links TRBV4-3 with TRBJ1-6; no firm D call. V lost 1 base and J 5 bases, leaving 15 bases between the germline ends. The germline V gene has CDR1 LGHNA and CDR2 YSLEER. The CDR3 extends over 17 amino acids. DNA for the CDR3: TGCGCCAGCAGCCAAGTATTAAACAAACTGAATAATTCACCCCTCCACTTT. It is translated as CASSQVLNKLNNSPLHF.

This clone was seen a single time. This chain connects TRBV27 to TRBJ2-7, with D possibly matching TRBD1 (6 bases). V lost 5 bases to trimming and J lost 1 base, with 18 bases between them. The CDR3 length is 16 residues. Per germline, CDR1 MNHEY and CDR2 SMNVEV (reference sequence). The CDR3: CASSPDRTRESYEQYF. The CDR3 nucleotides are TGTGCCAGCAGTCCCGACAGGACGCGAGAGTCCTACGAGCAGTACTTC.

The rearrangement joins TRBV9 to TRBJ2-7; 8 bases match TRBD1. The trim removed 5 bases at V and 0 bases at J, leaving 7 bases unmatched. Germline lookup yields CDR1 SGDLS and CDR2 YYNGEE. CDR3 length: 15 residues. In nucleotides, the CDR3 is TGTGCCAGCAGTCTAGGACAGGGTAGCTCCTACGAGCAGTACTTC. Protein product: CASSLGQGSSYEQYF.

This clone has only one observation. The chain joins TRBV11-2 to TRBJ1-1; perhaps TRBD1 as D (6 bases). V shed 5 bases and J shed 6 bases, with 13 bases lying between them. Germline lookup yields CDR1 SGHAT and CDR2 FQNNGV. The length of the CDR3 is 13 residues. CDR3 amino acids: CASSATQGPEAFF. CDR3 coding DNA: TGTGCCAGCAGCGCAACACAGGGACCTGAAGCTTTCTTT.

CDR3 coding DNA: TGTGCCAGCTCACCACGAACAGGAGACTACGAGCAGTACTTC. Encoded protein: CASSPRTGDYEQYF. This chain connects TRBV18 to TRBJ2-7; D might be TRBD1 (5 bases). Trimming stripped 1 base from V and 3 bases from J, with 10 bases between. This CDR3 contains 14 residues. Germline values: CDR1 KGHSH, CDR2 LQKENI.

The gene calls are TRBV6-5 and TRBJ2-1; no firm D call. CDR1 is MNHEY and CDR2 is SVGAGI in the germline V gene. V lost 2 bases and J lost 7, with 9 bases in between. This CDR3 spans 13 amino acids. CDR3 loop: CASSYDEWNEQFF. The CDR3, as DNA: TGTGCCAGCAGTTACGACGAGTGGAATGAGCAGTTCTTC.

Here the CDR3 DNA reads TGTGCCAGCAGTTTCGGCAGGGGCTATGGCTACACCTTC. This sequence encodes CASSFGRGYGYTF. This chain uses TRBV27 with TRBJ1-2; D possibly corresponds to TRBD1 (6 bases). The CDR3 contains 13 residues. Trimming took 3 bases from V and 4 from J, leaving 9 bases between them. Germline CDR1 and CDR2: MNHEY and SMNVEV (reference sequence).

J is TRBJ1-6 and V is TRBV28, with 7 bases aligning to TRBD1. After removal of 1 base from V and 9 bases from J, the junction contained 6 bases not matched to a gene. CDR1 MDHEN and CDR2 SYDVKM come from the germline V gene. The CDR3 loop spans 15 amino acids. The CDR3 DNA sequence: TGTGCCAGCAGTTTATCGCAGGGGGTTCGTTCACCCCTCCACTTT. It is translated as CASSLSQGVRSPLHF.

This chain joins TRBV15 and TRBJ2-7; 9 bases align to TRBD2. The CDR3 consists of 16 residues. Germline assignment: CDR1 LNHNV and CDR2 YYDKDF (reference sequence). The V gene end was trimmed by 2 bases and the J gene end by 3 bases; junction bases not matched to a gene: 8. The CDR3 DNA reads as TGTGCCACCAGCAGAACTATAGCGGGGGAGATCTACGAGCAGTACTTC. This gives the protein CATSRTIAGEIYEQYF.